This TCR beta chain was captured in a study of blood T cell repertoires in COVID-19. Study background: Acute and convalescent COVID-19 specimens originated in the United States, Italy and Spain.

A case of COVID-19 had been met by exposed participants within 2 weeks before study entry. Germline-derived CDR1 and CDR2 are SGHNT and YENEEA. The trim removed 0 bases at V and 8 bases at J, leaving 20 bases unmatched. The CDR3 length is 20 residues. Profiled with immunoSEQ multiplex PCR; TCRdb holds only in-frame clones, not every one. In the table there are 350,000 to 450,000 clones, roughly nine tenths of which are singletons. The specimen sequenced was PBMCs or T cells enriched from blood (not recorded which). V usage is TRBV11-3 and J usage is TRBJ2-1; 9 bases map to TRBD2. This TCR derives from a middle-aged woman who had been exposed to COVID-19. This CDR3 is CASSLDLRGRAAHRSDEQFF. The CDR3 nucleotides are TGTGCCAGCAGCTTAGATCTTCGCGGGAGGGCTGCCCATCGCAGCGATGAGCAGTTCTTC.